This passage covers 10 T cell receptor beta chains from one sample sequenced in a study of blood T cells in healthy people across ages. Sample-barcoded 5' priming and a J-beta primer mix drove a second PCR of roughly 7 to 11 cycles. TCRdb redid the calling of the 5' RACE reads with MiXCR, one entry per CDR3 protein. The repertoire holds 2 million or so distinct CDR3 sequences, with just under 50% as singletons. Source material: blood. These receptors all stem from a woman in her 40s in good health.

The chain carries TRBV6-1 and TRBJ2-5, with D possibly TRBD2 on 6 matching bases. Trimming took 3 bases from V and 2 from J, leaving 10 bases between them. The CDR3 has 14 residues. Germline CDR1 MNHNS, CDR2 SASEGT. CDR3 region: CASSDGTAQETQYF. The CDR3 bases are TGTGCCAGCAGTGACGGGACTGCACAAGAGACCCAGTACTTC.

The rearrangement links TRBV7-8 to TRBJ2-1; possibly TRBD1 or TRBD2 for D (5 bases each). The V end was cut by 5 bases, the J end by 2 bases, with 16 bases between. Germline lookup yields CDR1 SGHVS and CDR2 FQNEAQ. This CDR3 spans 16 amino acids. CDR3 sequence: CASSPPGHLTYNEQFF. CDR3 DNA sequence: TGTGCCAGCAGCCCTCCGGGGCACCTAACCTACAATGAGCAGTTCTTC.

The chain employs TRBV2 and TRBJ2-4, with 7 bases that match TRBD1. The J call is doubtful: the DNA matches TRBJ2-5 better. The CDR3 is made up of 12 amino acids. In germline, CDR1 is SNHLY, CDR2 FYNNEI. The CDR3 is CASDREGETQYF. The CDR3 DNA reads as TGTGCCAGCGACAGGGAAGGCGAGACCCAGTACTTC.

The chain carries TRBV15 and TRBJ2-7; TRBD2 aligns across 11 bases. This CDR3 is built from 18 residues. The germline CDR1 and CDR2 sequences are LNHNV and YYDKDF (reference sequence). Unmatched junction bases numbered 15, after V lost 2 bases and J lost 6 bases. CDR3 DNA: TGTGCCACCAGCAGATCTACCCGTTTAGCGGGGGGGAGTTTCGAGCAGTACTTC. This codes for CATSRSTRLAGGSFEQYF.

This clonotype has ten or more counts. The rearrangement uses TRBV20-1 and TRBJ2-1, with TRBD2 identical over 7 bases. Per the germline V gene, CDR1 is DFQATT and CDR2 is SNEGSKA (reference sequence). The CDR3 length is 14 residues. The trim removed 4 bases at V and 7 bases at J, leaving 10 bases unmatched. DNA for the CDR3: TGCAGTGCTATACTAGCGCGGCATAAGAATGAGCAGTTCTTC. This codes for CSAILARHKNEQFF.

This clonotype has just a few counts. This rearrangement joins TRBV7-2 to TRBJ2-7; D tentatively reads TRBD1 or TRBD2 (5 bases each). CDR3 size: 14 residues. Germline loops: CDR1 SGHTA, CDR2 FQGNSA. Trimming removed 0 bases from V and 2 bases from J, with 8 bases in between. CDR3 region: CASSLAEGPYEQYF. CDR3 sequence (DNA): TGTGCCAGCAGCTTAGCAGAGGGGCCCTACGAGCAGTACTTC.

The sample holds one count of this clonotype. Lacking the conserved final phenylalanine or tryptophan, this CDR3 likely reflects a read error. The genes are TRBV7-9 and TRBJ2-1; 7 positions agree with TRBD1. Germline CDR1 is SEHNR and CDR2 is FQNEAQ (reference sequence). The CDR3 consists of 16 residues. The V gene end was trimmed by 5 bases and the J gene end by 0 bases; junction bases not matched to a gene: 7. The CDR3 protein is CASSLKTGSSYNEQFS. Here the CDR3 DNA reads TGTGCCAGCAGCCTCAAGACAGGGTCCTCCTACAATGAGCAGTTCTCC.

A note on this clonotype: The junction differs from germline at one of its ends, possibly a read error. The chain uses TRBV14 and TRBJ2-1; 8 bases align to TRBD2. The CDR3 spans 15 residues. The germline V gene encodes CDR1 SGHDN and CDR2 FVKESK. The CDR3 DNA is TGTGCCAGCAACCAATCGGGACTAGTCTACAATGAGCAGTTCTTC. This codes for CASNQSGLVYNEQFF. Supplemented by reference TRBV14 and TRBJ2-1, the full variable domain reads EAGVTQFPSHSVIEKGQTVTLRCDPISGHDNLYWYRRVMGKEIKFLLHFVKESKQDESGMPNNRFLAERTGGTYSTLKVQPAELEDSGVYFCASNQSGLVYNEQFFGPGTRLTVL.

This clonotype has a count of ten or more. The chain employs TRBV27 and TRBJ2-3, with D perhaps TRBD2 (5 bases). The V end lost 5 bases, the J end lost 2 bases, and 11 bases lay between the germline ends. Per the germline V gene, CDR1 is MNHEY and CDR2 is SMNVEV (reference sequence). The CDR3 length is 14 residues. Here the CDR3 DNA reads TGTGCCAGCAGTGTCCGGGATTCCACAGATACGCAGTATTTT. Residues: CASSVRDSTDTQYF.

The V gene is TRBV6-2 or TRBV6-3, the J gene TRBJ2-5; the match to TRBD2 covers 12 bases. After removal of 5 bases from V and 0 bases from J, the junction contained 7 bases not matched to a gene. The length of the CDR3 is 17 residues. Germline CDR1 MNHEY, CDR2 SVGEGT. This CDR3 is CASSQGLAGPYQETQYF. CDR3 DNA: TGTGCCAGCAGTCAAGGACTAGCGGGGCCGTACCAAGAGACCCAGTACTTC.